At least ten counts were recorded for the clone carrying this TCR beta chain. The library targeted TCRbeta and was prepared with unique molecular identifiers. MiXCR was run by TCRdb on the PCR reads, yielding one entry per CDR3 protein. The table has about 980,000 distinct CDR3 sequences, about 30% seen once; the top ten hold under 30%. The data are from a study of T-cell reconstitution after alpha-beta-depleted transplantation in children. CDR1 is SNHLY and CDR2 is FYNNEI in the germline V gene. V gave up 6 bases and J gave up 0 bases, with 13 bases separating them. The length of the CDR3 is 15 residues.

The starting material was PBMCs, mostly from graft donor cells, obtained 360 days after TCRalphabeta/CD19-depleted stem cell transplant. The receptor was derived from a boy under three years old who had a stem cell transplant for SCID, so the T cells may come from the graft donor. The rearrangement uses TRBV2 and TRBJ2-3; D gene unclear. The CDR3 loop reads CASSLNGLSTDTQYF. DNA for the CDR3: TGTGCCAGCAGCCTCAATGGCCTGAGCACAGATACGCAGTATTTT.